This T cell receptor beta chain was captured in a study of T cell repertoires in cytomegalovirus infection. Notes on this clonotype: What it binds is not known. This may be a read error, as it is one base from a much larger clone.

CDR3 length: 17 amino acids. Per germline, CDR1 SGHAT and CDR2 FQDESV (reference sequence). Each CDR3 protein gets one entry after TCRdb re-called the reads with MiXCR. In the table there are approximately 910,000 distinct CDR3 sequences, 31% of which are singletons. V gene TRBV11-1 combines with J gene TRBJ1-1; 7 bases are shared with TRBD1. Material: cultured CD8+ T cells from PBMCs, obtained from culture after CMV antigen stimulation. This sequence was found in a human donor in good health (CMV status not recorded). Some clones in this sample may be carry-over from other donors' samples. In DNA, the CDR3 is TGTGTCAGCAGCCCAAGCCACCACCCGAGACAGGGATCTGAAGCTTTCTTT. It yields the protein CVSSPSHHPRQGSEAFF.